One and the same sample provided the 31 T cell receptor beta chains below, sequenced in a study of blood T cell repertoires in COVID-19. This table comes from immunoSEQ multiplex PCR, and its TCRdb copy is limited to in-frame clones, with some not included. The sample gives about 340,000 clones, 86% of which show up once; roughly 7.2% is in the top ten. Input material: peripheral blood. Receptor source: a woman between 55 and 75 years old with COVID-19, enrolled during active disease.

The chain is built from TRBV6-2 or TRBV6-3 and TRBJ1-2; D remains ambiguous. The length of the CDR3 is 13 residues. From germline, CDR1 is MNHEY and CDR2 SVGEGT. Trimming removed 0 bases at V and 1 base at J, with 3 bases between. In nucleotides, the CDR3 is TGTGCCAGCAGTTACTCTAATAACTATGGCTACACCTTC. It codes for CASSYSNNYGYTF.

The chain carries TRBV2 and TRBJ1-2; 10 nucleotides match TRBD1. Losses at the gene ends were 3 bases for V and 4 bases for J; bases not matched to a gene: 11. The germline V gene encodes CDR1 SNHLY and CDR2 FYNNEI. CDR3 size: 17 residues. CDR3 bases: TGTGCCAGCAGTGACTATCAGACAGGGGGCCTTCTCTATGGCTACACCTTC. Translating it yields CASSDYQTGGLLYGYTF.

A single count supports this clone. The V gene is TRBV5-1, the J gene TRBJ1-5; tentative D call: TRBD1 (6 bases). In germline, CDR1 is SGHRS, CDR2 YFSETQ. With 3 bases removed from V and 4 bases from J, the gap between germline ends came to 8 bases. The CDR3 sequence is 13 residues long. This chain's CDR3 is CASSYQGNQPQHF. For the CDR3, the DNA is TGCGCCAGCAGCTACCAGGGGAATCAGCCCCAGCATTTT.

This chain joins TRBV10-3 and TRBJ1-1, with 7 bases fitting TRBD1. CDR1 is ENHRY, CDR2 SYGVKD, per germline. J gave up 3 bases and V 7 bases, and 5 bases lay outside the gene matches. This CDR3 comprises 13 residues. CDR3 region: CAIIGQGDTEAFF. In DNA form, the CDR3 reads TGTGCCATCATAGGCCAGGGGGACACTGAAGCTTTCTTT.

The CDR3 nucleotides are TGTGCCAGCAGCTTAGCTGGGGTGGGACAGGGGTATAATTCACCCCTCCACTTT. Translated, it gives CASSLAGVGQGYNSPLHF. The gene calls are TRBV7-2 and TRBJ1-6; 10 nucleotides match TRBD1. CDR1 is SGHTA and CDR2 is FQGNSA in the germline V gene. The CDR3 totals 18 residues. The ends lost 0 bases at V and 4 bases at J; junction bases unmatched: 6.

This CDR3 is CASSQDTQLAETQYF. The CDR3 nucleotides read TGCGCCAGCAGCCAAGATACGCAGTTGGCAGAGACCCAGTACTTC. This rearrangement joins TRBV4-3 to TRBJ2-5, with no clear D. Trimming stripped 0 bases from V and 4 bases from J, with 12 bases between. Germline CDR1 reads LGHNA; CDR2 reads YSLEER. The CDR3 extends over 15 amino acids.

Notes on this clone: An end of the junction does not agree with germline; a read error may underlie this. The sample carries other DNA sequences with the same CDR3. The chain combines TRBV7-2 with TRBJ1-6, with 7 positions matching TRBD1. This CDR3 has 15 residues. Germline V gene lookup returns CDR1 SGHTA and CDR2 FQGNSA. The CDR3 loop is CASSPRQGGNSPLHF. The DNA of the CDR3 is TGTGCCAGCAGCCCAAGACAGGGCGGCAATTCACCTCTCCACTTT.

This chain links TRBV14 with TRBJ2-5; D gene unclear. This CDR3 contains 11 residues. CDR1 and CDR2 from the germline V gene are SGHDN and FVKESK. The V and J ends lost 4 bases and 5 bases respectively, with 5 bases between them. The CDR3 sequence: CASSLQETQYF. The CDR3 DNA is TGTGCCAGCAGCCTGCAGGAGACCCAGTACTTC.

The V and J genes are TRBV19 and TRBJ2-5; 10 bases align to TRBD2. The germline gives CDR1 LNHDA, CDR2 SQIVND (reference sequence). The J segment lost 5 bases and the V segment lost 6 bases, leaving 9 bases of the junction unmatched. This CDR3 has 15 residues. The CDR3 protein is CASRTSGFSSETQYF. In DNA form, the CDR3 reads TGTGCCAGTAGGACTAGCGGGTTCTCCTCGGAGACCCAGTACTTC.

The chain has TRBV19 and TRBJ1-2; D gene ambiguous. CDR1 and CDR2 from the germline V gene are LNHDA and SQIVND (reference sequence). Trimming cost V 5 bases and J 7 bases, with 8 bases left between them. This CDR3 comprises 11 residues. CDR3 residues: CASSAGFGYTF. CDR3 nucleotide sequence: TGTGCCAGTAGTGCGGGGTTTGGCTACACCTTC.

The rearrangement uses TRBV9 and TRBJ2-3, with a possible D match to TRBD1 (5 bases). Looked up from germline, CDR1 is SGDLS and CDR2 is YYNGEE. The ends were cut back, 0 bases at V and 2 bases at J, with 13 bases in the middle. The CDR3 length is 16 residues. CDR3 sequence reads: CASSVEDSTVTDTQYF. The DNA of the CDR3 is TGTGCCAGCAGCGTAGAAGACAGTACGGTCACAGATACGCAGTATTTT.

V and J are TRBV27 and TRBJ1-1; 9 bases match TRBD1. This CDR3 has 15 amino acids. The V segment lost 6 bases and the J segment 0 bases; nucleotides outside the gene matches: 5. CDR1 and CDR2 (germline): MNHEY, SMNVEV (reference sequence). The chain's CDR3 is CASRDRGTLNTEAFF. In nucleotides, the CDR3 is TGTGCCAGCAGAGACAGGGGGACGTTGAACACTGAAGCTTTCTTT.

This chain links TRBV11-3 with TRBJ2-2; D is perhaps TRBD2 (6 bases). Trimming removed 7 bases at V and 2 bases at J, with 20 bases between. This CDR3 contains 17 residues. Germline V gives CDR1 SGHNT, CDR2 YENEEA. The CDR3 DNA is TGTGCCAGCACCCGTGAGCCGGGACTCCACAACACCGGGGAGCTGTTTTTT. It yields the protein CASTREPGLHNTGELFF.

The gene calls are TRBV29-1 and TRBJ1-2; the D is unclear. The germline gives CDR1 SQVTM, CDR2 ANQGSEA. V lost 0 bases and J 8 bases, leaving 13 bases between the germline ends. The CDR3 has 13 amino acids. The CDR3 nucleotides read TGCAGCGTTGAAGATCCGGGGTATAAGGGCTACACCTTC. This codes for CSVEDPGYKGYTF.

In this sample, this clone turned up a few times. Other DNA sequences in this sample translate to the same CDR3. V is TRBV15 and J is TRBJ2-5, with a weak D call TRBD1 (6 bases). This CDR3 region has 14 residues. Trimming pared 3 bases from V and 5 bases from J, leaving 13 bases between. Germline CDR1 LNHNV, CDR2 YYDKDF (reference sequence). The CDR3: CATSSIQGLETQYF. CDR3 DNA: TGTGCCACCAGCAGTATACAGGGTTTGGAGACCCAGTACTTC.

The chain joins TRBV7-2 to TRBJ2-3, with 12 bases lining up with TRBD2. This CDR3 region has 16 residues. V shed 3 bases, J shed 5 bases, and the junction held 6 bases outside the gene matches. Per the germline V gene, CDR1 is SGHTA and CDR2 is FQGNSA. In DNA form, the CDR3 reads TGTGCCAGCAGCTTTCGACTAGCGGGGGCCCTAGATACGCAGTATTTT. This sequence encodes CASSFRLAGALDTQYF.

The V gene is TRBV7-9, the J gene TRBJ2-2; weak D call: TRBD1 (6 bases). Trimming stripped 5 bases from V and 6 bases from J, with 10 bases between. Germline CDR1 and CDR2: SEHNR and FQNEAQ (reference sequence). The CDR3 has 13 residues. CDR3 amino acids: CASSGGTPGELFF. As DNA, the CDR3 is TGTGCCAGCAGCGGTGGGACACCCGGGGAGCTGTTTTTT.

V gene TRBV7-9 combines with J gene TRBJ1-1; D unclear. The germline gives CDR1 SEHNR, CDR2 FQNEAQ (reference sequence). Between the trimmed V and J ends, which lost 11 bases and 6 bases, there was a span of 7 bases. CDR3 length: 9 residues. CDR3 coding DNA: TGTGCCGTACACGCTGAAGCTTTCTTT. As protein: CAVHAEAFF. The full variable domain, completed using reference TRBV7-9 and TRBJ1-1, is DTGVSQNPRHKITKRGQNVTFRCDPISEHNRLYWYRQTLGQGPEFLTYFQNEAQLEKSRLLSDRFSAERPKGSFSTLEIQRTEQGDSAMYLCAVHAEAFFGQGTRLTVV.

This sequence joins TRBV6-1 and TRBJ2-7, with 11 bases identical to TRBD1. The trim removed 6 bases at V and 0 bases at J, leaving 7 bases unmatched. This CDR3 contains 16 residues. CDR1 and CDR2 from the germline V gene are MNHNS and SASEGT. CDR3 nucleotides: TGTGCCAGCAGAGAACCCGGGACAGGGGGCTCCTACGAGCAGTACTTC. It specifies CASREPGTGGSYEQYF.

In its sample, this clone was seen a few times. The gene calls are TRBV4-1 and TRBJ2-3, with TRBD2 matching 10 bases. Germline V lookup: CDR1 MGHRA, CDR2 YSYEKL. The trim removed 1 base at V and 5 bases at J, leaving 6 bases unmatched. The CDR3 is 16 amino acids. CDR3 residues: CASSQAPAGGKDTQYF. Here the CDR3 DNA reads TGCGCCAGCAGCCAAGCGCCAGCGGGGGGGAAAGATACGCAGTATTTT.

In DNA form, the CDR3 reads TGTGCCAGCAGCTTAGTTTACAATCAGCCCCAGCATTTT. Its translation: CASSLVYNQPQHF. The J gene is TRBJ1-5, the V gene TRBV7-2; D is ambiguous. The CDR3 contains 13 residues. V lost 1 base and J lost 3, with 4 bases in between. From germline, CDR1 is SGHTA and CDR2 FQGNSA.

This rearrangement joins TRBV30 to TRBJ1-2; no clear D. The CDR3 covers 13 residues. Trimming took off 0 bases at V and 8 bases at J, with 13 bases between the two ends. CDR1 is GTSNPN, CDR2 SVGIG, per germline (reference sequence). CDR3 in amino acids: CAWSVPQASGYTF. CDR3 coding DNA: TGTGCCTGGAGTGTACCCCAGGCTTCGGGCTACACCTTC. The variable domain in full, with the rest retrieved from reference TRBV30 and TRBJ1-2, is SQTIHQWPATLVQPVGSPLSLECTVEGTSNPNLYWYRQAAGRGLQLLFYSVGIGQISSEVPQNLSASRPQDRQFILSSKKLLLSDSGFYLCAWSVPQASGYTFGSGTRLTVV.

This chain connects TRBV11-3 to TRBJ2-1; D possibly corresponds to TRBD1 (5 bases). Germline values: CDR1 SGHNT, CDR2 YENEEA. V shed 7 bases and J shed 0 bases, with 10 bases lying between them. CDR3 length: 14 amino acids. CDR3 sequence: CASKTDSSYNEQFF. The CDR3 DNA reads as TGTGCCAGCAAGACAGACAGCTCCTACAATGAGCAGTTCTTC. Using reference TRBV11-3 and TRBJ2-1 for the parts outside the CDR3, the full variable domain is EAGVVQSPRYKIIEKKQPVAFWCNPISGHNTLYWYLQNLGQGPELLIRYENEEAVDDSQLPKDRFSAERLKGVDSTLKIQPAELGDSAVYLCASKTDSSYNEQFFGPGTRLTVL.

In nucleotides, the CDR3 is TGTGCCAGCAGTAGATCTAGCGGGGGGGCGGACACAGATACGCAGTATTTT. Protein: CASSRSSGGADTDTQYF. The chain uses TRBV2 and TRBJ2-3; TRBD2 aligns across 12 bases. The ends lost 5 bases at V and 2 bases at J; junction bases unmatched: 8. The germline V gene has CDR1 SNHLY and CDR2 FYNNEI. CDR3 length: 17 residues.

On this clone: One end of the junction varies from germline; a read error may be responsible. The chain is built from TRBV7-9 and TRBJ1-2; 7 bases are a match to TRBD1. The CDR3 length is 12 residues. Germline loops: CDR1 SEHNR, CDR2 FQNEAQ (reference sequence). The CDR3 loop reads CASTGQDYGYTF. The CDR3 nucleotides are TGTGCCAGCACCGGACAGGACTATGGTTACACCTTC.

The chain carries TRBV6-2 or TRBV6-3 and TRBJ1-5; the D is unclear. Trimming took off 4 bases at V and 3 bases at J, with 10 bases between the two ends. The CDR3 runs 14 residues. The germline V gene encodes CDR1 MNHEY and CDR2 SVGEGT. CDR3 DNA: TGTGCCAGCAGTTTCTCCATCCCCAATCAGCCCCAGCATTTT. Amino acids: CASSFSIPNQPQHF.

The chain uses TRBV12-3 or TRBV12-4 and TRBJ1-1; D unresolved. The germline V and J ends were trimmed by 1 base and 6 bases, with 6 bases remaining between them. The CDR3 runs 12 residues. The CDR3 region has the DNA TGTGCCAGCAGTTTAGTGCCAGCTGAAGCTTTCTTT. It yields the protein CASSLVPAEAFF.

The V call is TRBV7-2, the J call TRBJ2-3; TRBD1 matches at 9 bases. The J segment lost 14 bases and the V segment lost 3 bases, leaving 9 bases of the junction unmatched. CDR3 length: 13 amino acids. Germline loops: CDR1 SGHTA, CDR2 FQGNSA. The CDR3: CASSFTGTGPMYF. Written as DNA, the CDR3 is TGTGCCAGCAGCTTTACCGGGACAGGGCCGATGTATTTT.

The chain's CDR3 is CATSDPKSTSGGGDTQYF. The CDR3 bases are TGTGCCACCAGTGATCCGAAATCGACTAGCGGGGGGGGAGATACGCAGTATTTT. The chain has TRBV24-1 and TRBJ2-3; 14 bases line up with TRBD2. Germline V CDR1 and CDR2: KGHDR, SFDVKD. V shed 3 bases and J 5 bases; nucleotides not matched to a gene: 9. CDR3 size: 18 residues.

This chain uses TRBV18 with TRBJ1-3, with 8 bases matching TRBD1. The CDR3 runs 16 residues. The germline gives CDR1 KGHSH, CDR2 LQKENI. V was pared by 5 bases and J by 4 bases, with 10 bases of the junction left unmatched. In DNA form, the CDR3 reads TGTGCCAGCTCATCAGTGGGACAGGTCACGGGAAACACCATATATTTT. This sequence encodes CASSSVGQVTGNTIYF.

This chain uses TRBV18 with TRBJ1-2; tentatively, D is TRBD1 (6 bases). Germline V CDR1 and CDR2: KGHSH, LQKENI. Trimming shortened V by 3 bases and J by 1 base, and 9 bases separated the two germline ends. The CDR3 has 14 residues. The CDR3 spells CASSPRTVNYGYTF. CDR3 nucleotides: TGTGCCAGCTCACCTCGGACAGTTAACTATGGCTACACCTTC.